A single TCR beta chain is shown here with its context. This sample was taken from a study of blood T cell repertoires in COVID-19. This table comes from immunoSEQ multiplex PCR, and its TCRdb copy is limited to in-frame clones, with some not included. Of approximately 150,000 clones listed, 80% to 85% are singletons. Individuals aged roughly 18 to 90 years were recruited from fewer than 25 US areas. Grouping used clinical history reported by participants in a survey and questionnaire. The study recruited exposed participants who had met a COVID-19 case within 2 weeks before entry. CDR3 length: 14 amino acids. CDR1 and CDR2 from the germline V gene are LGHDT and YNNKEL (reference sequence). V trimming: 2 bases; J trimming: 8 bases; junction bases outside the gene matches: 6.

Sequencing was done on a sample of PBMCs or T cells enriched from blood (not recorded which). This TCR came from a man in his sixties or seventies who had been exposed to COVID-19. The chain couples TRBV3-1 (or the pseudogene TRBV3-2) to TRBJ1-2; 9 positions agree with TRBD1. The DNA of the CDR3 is TGTGCCAGCAGCCAAAAAGGGACAGGGACCGGCTACACCTTC. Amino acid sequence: CASSQKGTGTGYTF.